The 26 T cell receptor beta chains presented below share a single source sample, sequenced in a study of T-cell memory formation after mild COVID-19. TCRdb redid the calling of the 5' RACE reads with MiXCR, one entry per CDR3 protein. The sample contains about 410,000 distinct CDR3 sequences, 15% to 20% of which appear only once. Sample: PBMCs or a T cell subset sorted from them (not recorded which). These receptors were taken from a young man who had mild COVID-19 (a few samples of this study predate the infection). Cell type and time point are not known.

This rearrangement joins TRBV20-1 to TRBJ2-3; D is tentatively TRBD1 or TRBD2 (5 bases each). Trimming shortened V by 1 base and J by 1 base, and 6 bases separated the two germline ends. CDR1 and CDR2 from the germline V gene are DFQATT and SNEGSKA (reference sequence). The CDR3 spans 13 residues. The DNA of the CDR3 is TGCAGTGCTAGAGGGGACCGCACAGATACGCAGTATTTT. Translation gives CSARGDRTDTQYF.

Only a few counts were recorded for this clonotype. V is TRBV7-2 and J is TRBJ1-1, with D possibly matching TRBD1 (6 bases). CDR1 SGHTA and CDR2 FQGNSA come from the germline V gene. The CDR3 has 13 amino acids. The germline V and J ends were trimmed by 5 bases and 1 base, with 8 bases remaining between them. DNA of the CDR3: TGTGCCAGCAGCCAGACAGGGAACACTGAAGCTTTCTTT. As protein: CASSQTGNTEAFF. The variable domain in full, completed from reference TRBV7-2 and TRBJ1-1, reads GAGVSQSPSNKVTEKGKDVELRCDPISGHTALYWYRQSLGQGLEFLIYFQGNSAPDKSGLPSDRFSAERTGGSVSTLTIQRTQQEDSAVYLCASSQTGNTEAFFGQGTRLTVV.

J is TRBJ2-6 and V is TRBV6-5; D remains unclear. CDR1 MNHEY and CDR2 SVGAGI come from the germline V gene. This CDR3 is built from 15 residues. Deletions cut 2 bases from V and 4 bases from J, with 9 bases between. The CDR3 loop is CASSYQQQGANVLTF. DNA for the CDR3: TGTGCCAGCAGTTACCAACAACAGGGGGCCAACGTCCTGACTTTC.

In its sample, this clonotype was seen a few times. CDR3 sequence: CASSNWDSGYEQYV. Here the CDR3 DNA reads TGTGCCAGCAGCAACTGGGACAGCGGCTACGAGCAGTACGTC. The chain uses TRBV11-2 and TRBJ2-7; TRBD1 matches 7 bases. The CDR3 spans 14 residues. Trimming took 5 bases from V and 3 from J; bases not matched to a gene: 7. The germline gives CDR1 SGHAT, CDR2 FQNNGV.

This rearrangement joins TRBV30 to TRBJ1-2, with a weak D call TRBD1 (6 bases). This CDR3 region has 13 residues. Germline lookup yields CDR1 GTSNPN and CDR2 SVGIG (reference sequence). V shed 0 bases and J shed 5 bases, with 10 bases lying between them. The CDR3 region has the DNA TGTGCCTGGAGTGTACAGGGAATATATGGCTACACCTTC. Translation: CAWSVQGIYGYTF.

The J gene is TRBJ2-1, the V gene TRBV5-1, with 9 positions matching TRBD1. The V gene's germline CDR1 is SGHRS and CDR2 YFSETQ. The CDR3 extends over 14 amino acids. Unmatched junction bases numbered 7, after V lost 4 bases and J lost 8 bases. The CDR3 nucleotides read TGCGCCAGCAGCCCACAGGGGGCGGCGGATGAGCAGTTCTTC. The encoded protein is CASSPQGAADEQFF.

This chain joins TRBV4-3 and TRBJ2-1; D ambiguous. The CDR3 loop spans 13 amino acids. V lost 0 bases and J lost 15, with 15 bases in between. The V gene's germline CDR1 is LGHNA and CDR2 YSLEER. The chain's CDR3 is CASSQDLALRRFF. DNA of the CDR3: TGCGCCAGCAGCCAAGATTTGGCCCTCCGACGGTTCTTC.

Turning to this clonotype: Possible read error: a much larger clone is one base away. The V call is TRBV7-2, the J call TRBJ1-6; the D is unclear. The CDR3 length is 15 residues. CDR1 is SGHTA, CDR2 FQGNSA, per germline. The CDR3 DNA follows: TGTGCCAGCAGCTTGGGGTCAGTAGTAGTTTCACCCATCCACTTT. Residues: CASSLGSVVVSPIHF.

This clonotype was picked up a small number of times. The chain is built from TRBV29-1 and TRBJ2-2, with D possibly being TRBD1 or TRBD2 (5 bases each). V was pared by 6 bases and J by 2 bases, with 10 bases between. CDR1 is SQVTM and CDR2 is ANQGSEA in the germline V gene. The CDR3 runs to 13 residues. The DNA for the CDR3 is TGCAGCGTCGGGACCATTAACACCGGGGAGCTGTTTTTT. Amino acids: CSVGTINTGELFF.

This clonotype was detected ten times or more. The genes are TRBV20-1 and TRBJ2-5; D ambiguous. CDR1 is DFQATT and CDR2 is SNEGSKA in the germline V gene (reference sequence). There are 14 residues in the CDR3. The V end was cut by 5 bases, the J end by 3 bases, with 16 bases between. Here the CDR3 DNA reads TGCAGTGCTGTAAAGGCAGCGTTTAAAGAGACCCAGTACTTC. Protein product: CSAVKAAFKETQYF.

The rearrangement joins TRBV20-1 to TRBJ2-5; D is uncertain. The V end lost 5 bases, the J end lost 2 bases, and 12 bases lay between the germline ends. The CDR3 runs to 13 residues. The germline CDR1 and CDR2 sequences are DFQATT and SNEGSKA (reference sequence). The CDR3 here is CSADHSRQETQYF. Written as DNA, the CDR3 is TGCAGTGCTGATCATAGCAGGCAAGAGACCCAGTACTTC.

The gene calls are TRBV6-2 or TRBV6-3 and TRBJ2-3; D may be TRBD1 (5 bases). Germline CDR1 is MNHEY and CDR2 is SVGEGT. The CDR3 runs 13 residues. With 7 bases removed from V and 4 bases from J, the gap between germline ends came to 12 bases. The chain's CDR3 is CASTIDSADTQYF. CDR3 DNA sequence: TGTGCCAGCACCATCGACAGTGCAGATACGCAGTATTTT.

This clonotype was counted a few times. This chain connects TRBV5-4 to TRBJ1-3; D ambiguous. The CDR3 runs to 12 residues. V was shortened by 4 bases and J by 4 bases, with 6 bases between the two germline ends. Germline V CDR1 and CDR2: SGHNT, YYREEE (reference sequence). CDR3: CASSQAGNTIYF. The CDR3 region has the DNA TGTGCCAGCAGCCAGGCCGGAAACACCATATATTTT.

The DNA of the CDR3 is TGTGCCAGCAGCCAAGAGGGGAGAACCGATTCACCCCTCCACTTT. Amino acids: CASSQEGRTDSPLHF. The chain recombines TRBV4-2 with TRBJ1-6; D is ambiguous. This CDR3 is 15 amino acids long. Germline V gene sequence: CDR1 LGHNA, CDR2 YNFKEQ. V lost 0 bases and J 8 bases, leaving 11 bases between the germline ends.

The rearrangement joins TRBV28 to TRBJ2-1; D remains unclear. CDR1 MDHEN and CDR2 SYDVKM come from the germline V gene. The V gene lost 4 bases and the J gene lost 7 bases, with 14 bases spanning the gap. The CDR3 covers 14 residues. In nucleotides, the CDR3 is TGTGCCAGCAGTTCCCCCTCTGAGAATAATGAGCAGTTCTTC. Translating gives CASSSPSENNEQFF.

This clonotype has just a few counts. The chain recombines TRBV18 with TRBJ2-1, with 9 bases aligning to TRBD1. Trimming removed 4 bases from V and 5 bases from J; junction bases left unmatched: 6. The CDR3 is made up of 15 amino acids. Germline lookup yields CDR1 KGHSH and CDR2 LQKENI. The CDR3 region is CASSLDRGVHNEQFF. The CDR3 coding sequence is TGTGCCAGCTCACTGGACAGGGGAGTGCACAATGAGCAGTTCTTC.

The chain has TRBV6-2 or TRBV6-3 and TRBJ2-1; 14 bases map to TRBD2. The V gene end was trimmed by 5 bases and the J gene end by 10 bases; junction bases not matched to a gene: 7. The CDR3 spans 15 residues. The germline V gene encodes CDR1 MNHEY and CDR2 SVGEGT. CDR3 in DNA: TGTGCCAGCAGTCCGACTAGCGGGGGGGCCCGGGAGCAGTTCTTC. It specifies CASSPTSGGAREQFF.

The DNA of the CDR3 is TGTGCCAGCAGCTTGGCCCGGGTCAGCTCCTACAATGAGCAGTTCTTC. This translates into CASSLARVSSYNEQFF. The genes are TRBV7-9 and TRBJ2-1; no clear D. This CDR3 is 16 amino acids long. V was cut by 3 bases and J by 0 bases, with 12 bases left in between. The germline V gene has CDR1 SEHNR and CDR2 FQNEAQ (reference sequence).

V usage is TRBV19 and J usage is TRBJ2-3; the D gene is possibly TRBD2 (5 bases). This CDR3 comprises 14 residues. Germline V CDR1 and CDR2: LNHDA, SQIVND (reference sequence). V lost 3 bases and J lost 4, with 11 bases in between. The CDR3 loop reads CASSMVGGSDTQYF. The CDR3 DNA is TGTGCCAGTAGTATGGTAGGCGGGTCAGATACGCAGTATTTT.

This clonotype occurred many times. The rearrangement links TRBV7-6 to TRBJ1-1, with D possibly TRBD1 on 5 matching bases. Germline-derived CDR1 and CDR2 are SGHVS and FNYEAQ. The V and J ends lost 5 bases and 4 bases respectively, with 11 bases between them. The CDR3 spans 13 residues. The CDR3 spells CASSRGGSTEAFF. Here the CDR3 DNA reads TGTGCCAGCAGCCGGGGGGGTAGCACTGAAGCTTTCTTT.

The chain is built from TRBV7-9 and TRBJ1-6; tentatively, D is TRBD1 (6 bases). The V end lost 8 bases, the J end lost 7 bases, and 9 bases lay between the germline ends. CDR1 SEHNR and CDR2 FQNEAQ come from the germline V gene (reference sequence). This CDR3 contains 12 residues. The CDR3 DNA sequence: TGTGCCAGCTCCAGGGGAAATTCACCCCTCCACTTT. This codes for CASSRGNSPLHF.

Only a few counts were recorded for this clonotype. The chain employs TRBV29-1 and TRBJ2-7; D could derive from TRBD1 or TRBD2 (5 bases each). The V end was cut by 7 bases, the J end by 3 bases, with 16 bases between. The length of the CDR3 is 13 residues. Germline values: CDR1 SQVTM, CDR2 ANQGSEA. The CDR3 DNA reads as TGCAGCGCCGAGACGGGACCGCTCTACGAGCAGTACTTC. Encoded protein: CSAETGPLYEQYF.

The gene calls are TRBV3-1 and TRBJ2-5; possibly TRBD2 for D (6 bases). CDR3 length: 16 amino acids. Deletions cut 3 bases from V and 4 bases from J, with 18 bases between. Germline values: CDR1 LGHDT, CDR2 YNNKEL (reference sequence). This CDR3 is CASSHPGWAGLETQYF. For the CDR3, the DNA is TGTGCCAGCAGCCACCCCGGGTGGGCGGGGTTAGAGACCCAGTACTTC.

This clonotype was detected many times. The chain couples TRBV5-4 to TRBJ2-5, with 9 bases identical to TRBD1. The V segment lost 2 bases and the J segment 5 bases; nucleotides outside the gene matches: 4. The V gene's germline CDR1 is SGHNT and CDR2 YYREEE (reference sequence). This CDR3 spans 14 amino acids. The CDR3 bases are TGTGCCAGCAGCTTACAGGGGGCGCTGGAGACCCAGTACTTC. It specifies CASSLQGALETQYF.

This clonotype was counted between two and nine times. This chain uses TRBV2 with TRBJ2-2, with 7 bases that match TRBD1. CDR3 length: 15 amino acids. V lost 6 bases, J lost 7 bases, and 11 bases stayed unmatched. CDR1 SNHLY and CDR2 FYNNEI come from the germline V gene. The CDR3 region has the DNA TGTGCCAGCAGCCGAGGACAGGAACGAAACGGGGAGCTGTTTTTT. This gives the protein CASSRGQERNGELFF.

The chain couples TRBV25-1 to TRBJ1-5; D is undetermined. CDR3 size: 15 residues. V was cut by 4 bases and J by 0 bases, with 10 bases left in between. Germline CDR1 is MGHDK and CDR2 is SYGVNS. CDR3 in DNA: TGTGCCAGCAGTGGAAGTAGGAGTAGCAATCAGCCCCAGCATTTT. It encodes CASSGSRSSNQPQHF.